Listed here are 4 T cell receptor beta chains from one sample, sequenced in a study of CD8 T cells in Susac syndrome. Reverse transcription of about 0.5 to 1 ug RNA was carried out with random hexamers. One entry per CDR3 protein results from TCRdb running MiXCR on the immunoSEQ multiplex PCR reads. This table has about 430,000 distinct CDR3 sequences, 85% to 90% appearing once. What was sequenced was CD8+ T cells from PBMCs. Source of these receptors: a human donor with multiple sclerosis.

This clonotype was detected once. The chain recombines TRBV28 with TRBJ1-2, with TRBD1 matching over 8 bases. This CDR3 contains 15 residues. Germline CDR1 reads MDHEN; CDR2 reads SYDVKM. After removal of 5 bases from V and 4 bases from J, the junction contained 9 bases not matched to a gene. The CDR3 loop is CASSPAGTGAYGYTF. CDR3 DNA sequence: TGTGCCAGCAGTCCCGCCGGGACAGGCGCCTATGGCTACACCTTC.

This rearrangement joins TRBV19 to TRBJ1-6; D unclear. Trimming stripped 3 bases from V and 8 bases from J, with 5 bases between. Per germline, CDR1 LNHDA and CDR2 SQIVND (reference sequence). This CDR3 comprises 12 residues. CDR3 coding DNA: TGTGCCAGTAGTATTGGGGATTCACCCCTCCACTTT. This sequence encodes CASSIGDSPLHF. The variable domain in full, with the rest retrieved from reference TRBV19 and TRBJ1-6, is DGGITQSPKYLFRKEGQNVTLSCEQNLNHDAMYWYRQDPGQGLRLIYYSQIVNDFQKGDIAEGYSVSREKKESFPLTVTSAQKNPTAFYLCASSIGDSPLHFGNGTRLTVT.

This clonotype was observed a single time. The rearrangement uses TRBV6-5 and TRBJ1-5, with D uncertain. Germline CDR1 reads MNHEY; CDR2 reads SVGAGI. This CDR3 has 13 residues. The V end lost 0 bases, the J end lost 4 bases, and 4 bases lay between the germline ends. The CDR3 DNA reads TGTGCCAGCAGTTACTCGACTAATCAGCCCCAGCATTTT. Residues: CASSYSTNQPQHF.

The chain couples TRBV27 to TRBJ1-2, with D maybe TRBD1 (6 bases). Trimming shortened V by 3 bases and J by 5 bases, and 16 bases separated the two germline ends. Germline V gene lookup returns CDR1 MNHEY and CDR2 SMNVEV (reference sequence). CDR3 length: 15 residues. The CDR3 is CASSFGGAGGYGYTF. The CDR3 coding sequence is TGTGCCAGCAGTTTTGGGGGGGCCGGGGGATATGGCTACACCTTC.